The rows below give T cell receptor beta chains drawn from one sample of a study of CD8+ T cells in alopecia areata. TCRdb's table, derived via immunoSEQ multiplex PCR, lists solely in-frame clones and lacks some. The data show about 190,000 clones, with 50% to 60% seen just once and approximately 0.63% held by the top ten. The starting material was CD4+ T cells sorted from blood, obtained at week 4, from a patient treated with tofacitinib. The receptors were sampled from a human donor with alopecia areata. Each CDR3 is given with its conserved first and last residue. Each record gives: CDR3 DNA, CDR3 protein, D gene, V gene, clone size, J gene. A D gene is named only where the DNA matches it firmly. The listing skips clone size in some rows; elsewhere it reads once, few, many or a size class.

TGTGCCAGCAGCAGACCCTCCTACGAGCAGTACTTC,CASSRPSYEQYF,-,TRBV6-5,-,TRBJ2-7
TGTGCCAGCAGTTTAACCTTGAACACTGAAGCTTTCTTT,CASSLTLNTEAFF,-,TRBV6-6,few,TRBJ1-1
TGTGCCAGCAGCTTTTCGGCGCGGGAGGGCACGGGAGAGACCCAGTACTTC,CASSFSAREGTGETQYF,TRBD2,TRBV7-2,-,TRBJ2-5
TGCAGTCCCGGCAACTCCTACGAGCAGTACTTC,CSPGNSYEQYF,-,TRBV20-1,few,TRBJ2-7
TGTGCCTGGAAAGGGGGGGGCACTGAAGCTTTCTTT,CAWKGGGTEAFF,-,TRBV30,few,TRBJ1-1
TGCAGCGTTAAAGGTCGTCCTAAGGGTGGGGGAGTGCGCGAGCAGTACTTC,CSVKGRPKGGGVREQYF,-,TRBV29-1,-,TRBJ2-7
TGTGCCAGCAGCGTGGCCCCCGCGCGAGACGAGCAGTACTTC,CASSVAPARDEQYF,-,TRBV9,few,TRBJ2-7
TGCGCCAGCAGCCAAGACAGGGGGTACTATGGCTACACCTTC,CASSQDRGYYGYTF,TRBD1,TRBV4-1,few,TRBJ1-2
TGTGCCAGCAGTGGGACTAGCGGAGCCTTCCAAGAGACCCAGTACTTC,CASSGTSGAFQETQYF,TRBD2,TRBV25-1,-,TRBJ2-5
TGTGCCTGGAGTGTCGGCAGGGACGCCCGCACAGATACGCAGTATTTT,CAWSVGRDARTDTQYF,-,TRBV30,few,TRBJ2-3
TGTGCCACCAGCAGAGGAGGACAGGGGGCGAACTATGGCTACACCTTC,CATSRGGQGANYGYTF,TRBD1,TRBV15,-,TRBJ1-2
TGTGCCAGCAGGCTTAATGTTGATCAGCCCCAGCATTTT,CASRLNVDQPQHF,-,TRBV2,-,TRBJ1-5
TGCGCCAGCAGTCCCCTAGGTCCTAATCAGGACAGACCTTTCACAGATACGCAGTATTTT,CASSPLGPNQDRPFTDTQYF,-,TRBV23-1,few,TRBJ2-3
TGTGCCAGTAGTATACTCCCGGGACAGGGGTGGTACGAGCAGTACTTC,CASSILPGQGWYEQYF,TRBD1,TRBV19,few,TRBJ2-7
TGTGCCAGCAGCTTACAGGCAGGTCTCGGTGGCTACACCTTC,CASSLQAGLGGYTF,-,TRBV7-9,-,TRBJ1-2
TGTGCCTGGACCTTGTCACCTCGCCCCAACTATGGCTACACCTTC,CAWTLSPRPNYGYTF,-,TRBV30,-,TRBJ1-2
TGCAGCGCCCAGGCGGGGGCTCGCACAGATACGCAGTATTTT,CSAQAGARTDTQYF,-,TRBV29-1,-,TRBJ2-3
TGTGCCAGCAGCGCAGATAGCGGTGAACAGTTCTTC,CASSADSGEQFF,-,TRBV9,-,TRBJ2-1
TGTGCCAGCAGCCTCCAAGAGACCCAGTACTTC,CASSLQETQYF,-,TRBV7-8,-,TRBJ2-5
TGTGCCTGGACGATCCAAACTACGCAGTATTTT,CAWTIQTTQYF,-,TRBV30,-,TRBJ2-3
TGTGCCAGTAGTCGGGGACAGGGGGCGGCCAAAAACATTCAGTACTTC,CASSRGQGAAKNIQYF,TRBD1,TRBV19,-,TRBJ2-4
TGCAGCGTTGTTGACGGAACCTACGAGCAGTACTTC,CSVVDGTYEQYF,-,TRBV29-1,-,TRBJ2-7
TGTGCCTGGGGTCGGGACCCGGATAATCAGCCCCAGCATTTT,CAWGRDPDNQPQHF,-,TRBV30,few,TRBJ1-5
TGTGCCAGTAAACCGAATTCCTACGAGCAGTACTTC,CASKPNSYEQYF,-,TRBV19,-,TRBJ2-7
TGTGCCAGCAGGGGGGGGCGGGAGACCCAGTACTTC,CASRGGRETQYF,-,TRBV6-5,-,TRBJ2-5
TGTGCCAGCAGCTCAGCGGCCCCGGGCGCCTACGAGCAGTACTTC,CASSSAAPGAYEQYF,-,TRBV28,many,TRBJ2-7
TGCAGTGCTATCACCTACAATGAGCAGTTCTTC,CSAITYNEQFF,-,TRBV20-1,-,TRBJ2-1
TGTGCCAGCAGCCTAACAATGGCCTACGAGCAGTACTTC,CASSLTMAYEQYF,-,TRBV7-9,many,TRBJ2-7
TGTGCCAGTAGTGTCATTGACAGGGACGACTATGGCTACACCTTC,CASSVIDRDDYGYTF,TRBD1,TRBV19,-,TRBJ1-2
TGTGCCACCAGCAGAGATTGGGGGACAGACGAGCAGTACTTC,CATSRDWGTDEQYF,TRBD1,TRBV15,once,TRBJ2-7
TGTGCCAGCAGCTTAATTCAGGATTGGGAGACCCAGTACTTC,CASSLIQDWETQYF,-,TRBV7-9,-,TRBJ2-5
TGCGCCAGCAGCCAAGATCTTGGAGGGACCAACGTCCTGACTTTC,CASSQDLGGTNVLTF,-,TRBV4-3,-,TRBJ2-6
TGCAGCGTCGCGGTGACGGGCACTGAAGCTTTCTTT,CSVAVTGTEAFF,-,TRBV29-1,-,TRBJ1-1
TGTGCCAGCAGTTCTAGCGGGAGAATAACAGATACGCAGTATTTT,CASSSSGRITDTQYF,TRBD2,TRBV27,-,TRBJ2-3
TGCAGCGTTGAGGGAGGCAACCGAGGATCGGAGACCCAGTACTTC,CSVEGGNRGSETQYF,-,TRBV29-1,-,TRBJ2-5
TGCAGCGGCGGGGACGGCTTGAACACTGAAGCTTTCTTT,CSGGDGLNTEAFF,-,TRBV29-1,-,TRBJ1-1
TGTGCCAGCAGCTTAGCGGGGCTAGCTGAGACCCAGTACTTC,CASSLAGLAETQYF,-,TRBV7-9,-,TRBJ2-5
TGTGCCAGCAGCGCTGGACAGGGGGCTAGCTATACTGAAGCTTTCTTT,CASSAGQGASYTEAFF,TRBD1,TRBV9,-,TRBJ1-1
TGTGCCAGCGGGGAAGGGCGCCAAGAGACCCAGTACTTC,CASGEGRQETQYF,-,TRBV28,-,TRBJ2-5
TGTGCCTGGAGTGTACTTGGGGCAAACGAGCAGTACTTC,CAWSVLGANEQYF,-,TRBV30,once,TRBJ2-7
TGCGCCAGCAGCTTGGGAGTTGCTGGGGCCAACGTCCTGACTTTC,CASSLGVAGANVLTF,-,TRBV5-1,-,TRBJ2-6
TGTGCCACCAGCACCTACAACTATGGCTACACCTTC,CATSTYNYGYTF,-,TRBV15,-,TRBJ1-2
TGTGCCAGCAGCTTGGGACAGGGACCCTCCTACGAGCAGTACTTC,CASSLGQGPSYEQYF,TRBD1,TRBV11-2,few,TRBJ2-7
TGCGCCAGCAGCCCCGGGAGCTCTGGGGCCAACGTCCTGACTTTC,CASSPGSSGANVLTF,-,TRBV5-1,-,TRBJ2-6
TGTGCCTGGAGTTCCGGGAGCTCTGGAAACACCATATATTTT,CAWSSGSSGNTIYF,-,TRBV30,-,TRBJ1-3
TGCAGCGTTGAAATAAACGGGTACGAGCAGTACTTC,CSVEINGYEQYF,-,TRBV29-1,-,TRBJ2-7
TGTGCCAGCAGGGCAACCAGCGGGTACCAAGAGACCCAGTACTTC,CASRATSGYQETQYF,-,TRBV28,-,TRBJ2-5
TGCAGCGTCGGGGGTTACGGGCTAACGGGAACTAAAGAGACCCAGTACTTC,CSVGGYGLTGTKETQYF,-,TRBV29-1,few,TRBJ2-5
TGTGCCACGGGACAGGTACTGGAGAAAGAAAAACTGTTTTTT,CATGQVLEKEKLFF,TRBD1,TRBV5-4,-,TRBJ1-4
TGTGCCTGGAGTGTACTGGGAAAGTATGGCTACACCTTC,CAWSVLGKYGYTF,-,TRBV30,once,TRBJ1-2
TGTGCCAGCAGTACAGGTGGGACTCCCTCCTACGAGCAGTACTTC,CASSTGGTPSYEQYF,-,TRBV2,-,TRBJ2-7
TGTGCCAGCAGTTTACAGGGCGCCAAGGGCAGCTCCTACGAGCAGTACTTC,CASSLQGAKGSSYEQYF,-,TRBV27,-,TRBJ2-7
TGTGCCAGCAGTTACGGGACACAGGCCCGGGAGACCCAGTACTTC,CASSYGTQARETQYF,-,TRBV7-8,-,TRBJ2-5
TGCAGCGTTGATGAGGGACTTCATTCCGGGGAGCTGTTTTTT,CSVDEGLHSGELFF,-,TRBV29-1,-,TRBJ2-2
TGTGCCAGCAGCTTAAGCCCCGGACATTCCTACGAGCAGTACTTC,CASSLSPGHSYEQYF,-,TRBV7-6,-,TRBJ2-7
TGCGCCAGCAGCCAAGAAGTGGTACCGCCTGAAGCTTTCTTT,CASSQEVVPPEAFF,-,TRBV4-1,-,TRBJ1-1
TGCGCCAGCAGCCAATTAACAGGGGGCGTCAACTATGGCTACACCTTC,CASSQLTGGVNYGYTF,TRBD1,TRBV4-1,few,TRBJ1-2
TGTGCCAGCAGTTTAAAGGGAGAGCAGCCCCAGCATTTT,CASSLKGEQPQHF,-,TRBV27,-,TRBJ1-5
TGTGCCTGGAGTGTTAGGGTCAGCTCTGGAAACACCATATATTTT,CAWSVRVSSGNTIYF,-,TRBV30,-,TRBJ1-3